This T cell receptor beta chain is from a study of cytomegalovirus exposure and HLA in healthy donors. This CDR3 is 15 amino acids long. CDR1 SEHNR and CDR2 FQNEAQ come from the germline V gene (reference sequence). Study-wide results and caveats: Later work found that TCR association rates differed between HLA loci; DRB1 had the most and HLA-C the fewest. According to an earlier analysis, most TCR beta V segments yielded productive rearrangements about 87% or about 30% of the time. The majority of CMV-associated TCR beta chains were reported as apparently HLA-restricted in a later analysis. A later analysis, which compared TCR beta chains of equal frequency, found the HLA-associated ones more clonally expanded.

Concerning this clone itself: The antigen remains unidentified. Mismatch with germline at one junction end may stem from a read error.

It was with 60 Vbeta and 13 Jbeta primers that the PCR ran. Assay: immunoSEQ multiplex PCR; the TCRdb copy retains only in-frame clones and omits some. The sample consists of some 98,000 clones, about three quarters of them appearing once. The source of this sequence is a man in his forties in good health and CMV-seronegative. The genes are TRBV7-9 and TRBJ2-1; 8 nucleotides agree with TRBD2. Sequencing was done on a sample of PBMCs. The DNA of the CDR3 is TGTGCCAGCACCTTAGATGGGACTAGTGTTGGTGAGCAGTTCTTC. Amino acids: CASTLDGTSVGEQFF.